What follows are 31 T cell receptor beta chains derived from one specimen sequenced in a study of blood T cell repertoires in COVID-19. TCRdb's table, derived via immunoSEQ multiplex PCR, lists solely in-frame clones and lacks some. This sample has roughly 340,000 clones, with 80% to 90% found just once. The sequencing input was PBMCs or T cells enriched from blood (not recorded which). These receptors were collected from a man aged 18 to 29 who had recovered from COVID-19.

This clone was seen a handful of times. The V and J genes are TRBV2 and TRBJ2-3, with 16 bases identical to TRBD2. This CDR3 region has 17 residues. Trimming at V came to 5 bases and at J to 2 bases, leaving 4 bases not matched to a gene. Germline V CDR1 and CDR2: SNHLY, FYNNEI. The DNA of the CDR3 is TGTGCCAGCAGTTCGGGACTAGCGGGGGGGATCACAGATACGCAGTATTTT. This encodes CASSSGLAGGITDTQYF.

The chain couples TRBV9 to TRBJ2-1; 10 bases match TRBD1. Germline lookup yields CDR1 SGDLS and CDR2 YYNGEE. The CDR3 covers 14 residues. J lost 6 bases, V lost 1 base, and 1 base had no gene match. DNA for the CDR3: TGTGCCAGCAGCGTATGGACAGGGGGCAATGAGCAGTTCTTC. Translated, it gives CASSVWTGGNEQFF.

The chain has TRBV5-1 and TRBJ2-1, with a possible D match to TRBD1 (5 bases). This CDR3 has 15 amino acids. Per germline, CDR1 SGHRS and CDR2 YFSETQ. Trimming pared 0 bases from V and 4 bases from J, leaving 11 bases between. CDR3 DNA: TGCGCCAGCAGCTTGGTCAGGGAATCGTACAATGAGCAGTTCTTC. Protein: CASSLVRESYNEQFF.

The chain couples TRBV25-1 to TRBJ2-7; weak D call: TRBD2 (6 bases). V shed 7 bases and J shed 2 bases, with 12 bases lying between them. CDR1 and CDR2 from the germline V gene are MGHDK and SYGVNS. The CDR3 runs to 13 residues. Here the CDR3 reads CASTSDIPYEQYF. CDR3 sequence (DNA): TGTGCCAGCACTAGCGACATCCCCTACGAGCAGTACTTC.

This clone was counted only a few times. The DNA of the CDR3 is TGTGCCAGCAGCCGAAGGGGGGGTGCAGAGACCCAGTACTTC. Residues: CASSRRGGAETQYF. This sequence joins TRBV3-1 (or the pseudogene TRBV3-2) and TRBJ2-5; TRBD2 might be the D (7 bases). The CDR3 consists of 14 residues. V lost 4 bases, J lost 4 bases, and 13 bases lay in between. Germline V gene lookup returns CDR1 LGHDT and CDR2 YNNKEL (reference sequence).

This chain uses TRBV4-3 with TRBJ1-4; possible D gene TRBD1, 6 bases. The V end lost 4 bases, the J end lost 8 bases, and 29 bases lay between the germline ends. CDR1 LGHNA and CDR2 YSLEER come from the germline V gene. The CDR3 sequence is 19 residues long. The CDR3: CASSLGGGVLQSEREKLFF. In DNA, the CDR3 is TGCGCCAGCAGCCTAGGGGGAGGGGTCCTCCAGTCGGAGCGGGAAAAACTGTTTTTT.

The gene calls are TRBV10-1 and TRBJ2-1, with a tentative D call TRBD1 (6 bases). The CDR3 loop spans 15 amino acids. V gave up 8 bases and J gave up 10 bases, with 24 bases separating them. The germline V gene has CDR1 WNHNN and CDR2 SYGVQD (reference sequence). Here the CDR3 DNA reads TGCGCCAGCTCCGAGACGGCAGGGGCCGCACGGGAGCAGTTCTTC. It encodes CASSETAGAAREQFF.

The gene calls are TRBV6-5 and TRBJ2-1; possibly TRBD1 for D (7 bases). V lost 8 bases to trimming and J lost 0 bases, with 11 bases between them. Germline assignment: CDR1 MNHEY and CDR2 SVGAGI. The CDR3 totals 14 residues. The DNA of the CDR3 is TGTGCCAGCGCGCGGGACAGCTCCTACAATGAGCAGTTCTTC. Protein product: CASARDSSYNEQFF.

This chain links TRBV24-1 with TRBJ2-2, with 13 positions matching TRBD2. There are 17 residues in the CDR3. V lost 7 bases to trimming and J lost 7 bases; unmatched junction nucleotides: 11. Germline CDR1 is KGHDR and CDR2 is SFDVKD. DNA for the CDR3: TGTGCCACCAGCGAGATGGGACTAGCGGGACGAGGCGGGGAGCTGTTTTTT. Translation gives CATSEMGLAGRGGELFF.

This clone has only one observation. This chain uses TRBV2 with TRBJ1-1, with 9 bases aligning to TRBD1. V trimming: 5 bases; J trimming: 3 bases; junction bases outside the gene matches: 7. Germline assignment: CDR1 SNHLY and CDR2 FYNNEI. The CDR3 has 15 amino acids. The CDR3 DNA reads TGTGCCAGCAGTCCACAGGGGGCAGAGTACACTGAAGCTTTCTTT. Protein: CASSPQGAEYTEAFF.

The V and J genes are TRBV3-1 (or the pseudogene TRBV3-2) and TRBJ2-3, with 10 positions matching TRBD2. Losses at the gene ends were 8 bases for V and 5 bases for J; bases not matched to a gene: 7. There are 14 residues in the CDR3. Germline CDR1 and CDR2: LGHDT and YNNKEL (reference sequence). CDR3 in DNA: TGTGCCAGCGCAGCGGGGGGGCCAAGAGATACGCAGTATTTT. It encodes CASAAGGPRDTQYF.

The rearrangement uses TRBV18 and TRBJ2-7; TRBD1 aligns across 8 bases. Trimming cost V 3 bases and J 0 bases; bases outside gene matches: 4. CDR1 is KGHSH, CDR2 LQKENI, per germline. The CDR3 length is 15 residues. The CDR3 DNA is TGTGCCAGCTCACCGTCGACAGGGGTCTCCTACGAGCAGTACTTC. Amino acids: CASSPSTGVSYEQYF. Full variable domain (rest looked up from reference TRBV18 and TRBJ2-7): NAGVMQNPRHLVRRRGQEARLRCSPMKGHSHVYWYRQLPEEGLKFMVYLQKENIIDESGMPKERFSAEFPKEGPSILRIQQVVRGDSAAYFCASSPSTGVSYEQYFGPGTRLTVT.

The J gene is TRBJ1-2, the V gene TRBV7-6, with D maybe TRBD1 (5 bases). CDR1 SGHVS and CDR2 FNYEAQ come from the germline V gene. The CDR3 is 14 residues long. Trimming cost V 4 bases and J 6 bases, with 15 bases left between them. For the CDR3, the DNA is TGTGCCAGCAGCTCCGGAAGGGCAGGGCATGGCTACACCTTC. Its protein is CASSSGRAGHGYTF.

The V and J genes are TRBV9 and TRBJ2-1, with D possibly TRBD1 on 6 matching bases. The length of the CDR3 is 16 residues. Per germline, CDR1 SGDLS and CDR2 YYNGEE. Trimming took 3 bases from V and 7 from J, leaving 20 bases between them. The CDR3 nucleotides read TGTGCCAGCAGCGGGGTGGGTACAGGGTCGTGGAATGAGCAGTTCTTC. It specifies CASSGVGTGSWNEQFF. Full variable domain (remainder filled in from reference TRBV9 and TRBJ2-1): DSGVTQTPKHLITATGQRVTLRCSPRSGDLSVYWYQQSLDQGLQFLIQYYNGEERAKGNILERFSAQQFPDLHSELNLSSLELGDSALYFCASSGVGTGSWNEQFFGPGTRLTVL.

This sequence joins TRBV3-1 (or the pseudogene TRBV3-2) and TRBJ2-7; D remains unclear. V lost 0 bases and J lost 6, with 3 bases in between. Germline CDR1 LGHDT, CDR2 YNNKEL (reference sequence). This CDR3 contains 11 residues. The CDR3, as DNA: TGTGCCAGCAGCCAAGACGTCGAGCAGTACTTC. This encodes CASSQDVEQYF.

V usage is TRBV9 and J usage is TRBJ1-2; a possible D gene is TRBD1 (6 bases). V lost 2 bases and J 8 bases, leaving 13 bases between the germline ends. Germline V lookup: CDR1 SGDLS, CDR2 YYNGEE. The CDR3 has 13 residues. CDR3 in amino acids: CASSVPGTWGYTF. CDR3 coding DNA: TGTGCCAGCAGCGTCCCCGGGACATGGGGCTACACCTTC.

The chain employs TRBV2 and TRBJ2-7; 10 bases fit TRBD2. The V gene end was trimmed by 5 bases and the J gene end by 5 bases; junction bases not matched to a gene: 6. This CDR3 region has 14 residues. Germline assignment: CDR1 SNHLY and CDR2 FYNNEI. This chain's CDR3 is CASSFSGGPNEQYF. CDR3 nucleotide sequence: TGTGCCAGCAGTTTTAGCGGGGGGCCTAACGAGCAGTACTTC.

The gene calls are TRBV27 and TRBJ2-5; the match to TRBD2 covers 10 bases. The CDR3 has 19 residues. The V and J ends lost 2 bases and 0 bases, in that order; junction bases with no gene match: 12. Germline values: CDR1 MNHEY, CDR2 SMNVEV (reference sequence). The CDR3 protein is CASSLRLAGEEFNQETQYF. The CDR3 nucleotides read TGTGCCAGCAGTTTACGGCTAGCGGGAGAAGAGTTCAACCAAGAGACCCAGTACTTC.

The chain links TRBV11-3 to TRBJ2-2; 7 positions match TRBD2. The germline CDR1 and CDR2 sequences are SGHNT and YENEEA. The CDR3 loop spans 15 amino acids. V lost 8 bases and J lost 6; bases outside the gene matches: 12. CDR3 region: CASSKGQGGAGELFF. CDR3 sequence (DNA): TGTGCCAGCTCGAAGGGGCAGGGAGGGGCCGGGGAGCTGTTTTTT.

The chain carries TRBV19 and TRBJ1-1, with D hard to call. Trimming took 7 bases from V and 1 from J, leaving 19 bases between them. Germline lookup yields CDR1 LNHDA and CDR2 SQIVND (reference sequence). The CDR3 length is 16 residues. The CDR3 coding sequence is TGTGCCAGTACCTCAATGCCTGGGAGCCAGAACACTGAAGCTTTCTTT. Its translation is CASTSMPGSQNTEAFF.

The chain uses TRBV4-1 and TRBJ2-3; D remains unclear. CDR1 and CDR2 (germline): MGHRA, YSYEKL. V gave up 3 bases and J gave up 1 base, with 11 bases separating them. This CDR3 has 15 residues. The CDR3: CASSQTGSRTDTQYF. The CDR3 DNA follows: TGCGCCAGCAGCCAGACCGGGTCACGCACAGATACGCAGTATTTT.

This clone was counted a single time. At one end, the junction sequence differs from germline, possibly due to a read error. The chain links TRBV19 to TRBJ2-2; D not certain. This CDR3 spans 13 amino acids. Germline CDR1 reads LNHDA; CDR2 reads SQIVND (reference sequence). The CDR3 DNA reads TGCTTAGTGGCAGACACGAACACCGGGGAGCTGTTTTTT. It translates to CLVADTNTGELFF.

V usage is TRBV18 and J usage is TRBJ2-5, with D perhaps matching TRBD2 (6 bases). Germline values: CDR1 KGHSH, CDR2 LQKENI. CDR3 length: 15 residues. Trimming left V 3 bases short and J 2 bases short, with 13 bases between. CDR3 bases: TGTGCCAGCTCACCGAGACTAGTTACGCAAGAGACCCAGTACTTC. Protein sequence: CASSPRLVTQETQYF.

The table lists this clone with a count of one. The CDR3 nucleotides read TGCGCCAGCAGTTCAAACGCAGGGTCTAATGAGCAGTTCTTC. Its translation is CASSSNAGSNEQFF. V and J are TRBV5-1 and TRBJ2-1; TRBD1 is a possible D gene (5 bases). CDR1 is SGHRS, CDR2 YFSETQ, per germline. Trimming cost V 5 bases and J 7 bases, with 16 bases left between them. The CDR3 runs 14 residues. The full variable domain, completed using reference TRBV5-1 and TRBJ2-1, is KAGVTQTPRYLIKTRGQQVTLSCSPISGHRSVSWYQQTPGQGLQFLFEYFSETQRNKGNFPGRFSGRQFSNSRSEMNVSTLELGDSALYLCASSSNAGSNEQFFGPGTRLTVL.

This clone has only one observation. V usage is TRBV19 and J usage is TRBJ2-2, with D tentatively TRBD2 (6 bases). The CDR3 is made up of 14 amino acids. The V end lost 3 bases, the J end lost 4 bases, and 9 bases lay between the germline ends. Looked up from germline, CDR1 is LNHDA and CDR2 is SQIVND (reference sequence). The CDR3 here is CASSIGGTTGELFF. Written as DNA, the CDR3 is TGTGCCAGTAGTATCGGCGGGACCACCGGGGAGCTGTTTTTT.

V is TRBV15 and J is TRBJ1-2; 7 nucleotides line up with TRBD1. The length of the CDR3 is 14 residues. Germline CDR1 LNHNV, CDR2 YYDKDF (reference sequence). The junction had 6 bases not matched to a gene; V was cut back by 1 base and J by 7 bases. The CDR3 sequence is CATSRVGTVVGYTF. In nucleotides, the CDR3 is TGTGCCACCAGCAGAGTCGGGACAGTGGTTGGCTACACCTTC.

In regard to this clone: Its ends do not fully match the called genes, so a read error is possible. This chain joins TRBV29-1 and TRBJ2-7, with D possibly matching TRBD2 (5 bases). This CDR3 comprises 12 residues. Germline V gene sequence: CDR1 SQVTM, CDR2 ANQGSEA. CDR3 sequence: CSVEDRASGDNF. CDR3 in DNA: TGCAGCGTTGAAGATCGGGCGAGCGGAGACAACTTC.

The CDR3 DNA reads as TGTGCCAGCAGCCTCTGGACTCAATCCTTCACAGATACGCAGTATTTT. It yields the protein CASSLWTQSFTDTQYF. This chain joins TRBV6-2 or TRBV6-3 and TRBJ2-3, with a tentative D call TRBD2 (5 bases). CDR3 length: 16 amino acids. Deletions cut 6 bases from V and 2 bases from J, with 18 bases between. CDR1 is MNHEY and CDR2 is SVGEGT in the germline V gene.

V is TRBV28 and J is TRBJ1-4; TRBD1 matches at 7 bases. CDR3 length: 18 residues. CDR1 and CDR2 (germline): MDHEN, SYDVKM. V gave up 6 bases and J gave up 3 bases; unmatched junction bases: 16. The CDR3: CASSSVFSRQGSNEKLFF. The CDR3 DNA reads as TGTGCCAGCAGCTCTGTGTTCTCTCGACAGGGATCTAATGAAAAACTGTTTTTT.

This clone showed up just a few times. The chain is built from TRBV19 and TRBJ1-5; 7 bases are shared with TRBD1. CDR1 LNHDA and CDR2 SQIVND come from the germline V gene (reference sequence). CDR3 length: 16 amino acids. The junction had 7 bases not matched to a gene; V was cut back by 2 bases and J by 3 bases. In nucleotides, the CDR3 is TGTGCCAGTAGTATAAGGGGGCAGGGTTACAATCAGCCCCAGCATTTT. The encoded protein is CASSIRGQGYNQPQHF.

The chain employs TRBV5-1 and TRBJ2-7; D perhaps matches TRBD1 (5 bases). Between the trimmed V and J ends, which lost 4 bases and 2 bases, there was a span of 16 bases. This CDR3 region has 15 residues. Germline V lookup: CDR1 SGHRS, CDR2 YFSETQ. CDR3: CASSVGPGIAYEQYF. The CDR3, as DNA: TGCGCCAGCAGCGTTGGGCCAGGGATAGCCTACGAGCAGTACTTC. The entire variable domain, with the rest obtained from reference TRBV5-1 and TRBJ2-7, is as follows: KAGVTQTPRYLIKTRGQQVTLSCSPISGHRSVSWYQQTPGQGLQFLFEYFSETQRNKGNFPGRFSGRQFSNSRSEMNVSTLELGDSALYLCASSVGPGIAYEQYFGPGTRLTVT.